These T cell receptor beta chains were read from a single sample in a study of read filtering for tumor transcriptome and immune sequencing. TCRdb processed the reads anew with MiXCR; each CDR3 protein has one entry. The data contain about 45,000 distinct CDR3 sequences, about 20% of them seen just once; the ten biggest clones take up roughly 37%. The sample was a population of CD138-negative cells sorted from bone marrow. Receptors originate from a donor at least 40 years old with multiple myeloma. Each CDR3 is given with its conserved first and last residue. D genes are given only for firm matches. Size is stated for part of the rows, as once, few or many counts, or as a class when the clone is expanded.

D	size	V	J	DNA	CDR3
-	many	TRBV3-1	TRBJ2-6	TGTGCCAGCAGCCAAGGCCAGTTTTCTGGGGCCAACGTCCTGACTTTC	CASSQGQFSGANVLTF
TRBD2	many	TRBV11-2	TRBJ2-1	TGTGCCAGCAGCTCCAGCCTAGCGGGAGCTGAGCAGTTCTTC	CASSSSLAGAEQFF
-	many	TRBV27	TRBJ1-3	TGTGCCAGCAGTTTGGAGGGCGCCTCTGGAAACACCATATATTTT	CASSLEGASGNTIYF
-	many	TRBV6-1	TRBJ2-7	TGTGCCAGCAGTCCCGCGGGGTTCTCCTACGAGCAGTACTTC	CASSPAGFSYEQYF
-	few	TRBV18	TRBJ2-1	TGTGCCAGCTCACAGTTGAGCTCCTACTATGAGCAGTTCTTC	CASSQLSSYYEQFF
TRBD2	few	TRBV20-1	TRBJ2-5	TGCAGTGCCACTGGACTAGCGGACTATCAAGAGACCCAGTACTTC	CSATGLADYQETQYF
-	many	TRBV10-3	TRBJ1-1	TGTGCCATCAGTGAGACAGGGACGGGCACTGAAGCTTTCTTT	CAISETGTGTEAFF
-	few	TRBV12-3/TRBV12-4	TRBJ2-3	TGTGCCAGCAATGCCTTGCGGCCATTCACAGATACGCAGTATTTT	CASNALRPFTDTQYF
TRBD2	many	TRBV29-1	TRBJ2-3	TGCAGCGTTGAGGCATCGGGACTAGGGGATACAGATACGCAGTATTTT	CSVEASGLGDTDTQYF
-	many	TRBV4-1	TRBJ2-2	TGCGCCAGCAGCCAAGTGCTAACATCGAACACCGGGGAGCTGTTTTTT	CASSQVLTSNTGELFF
-	-	TRBV7-9	TRBJ2-5	TGTGCCATCAGCTCGGAGGGCCGGGAGACCCAGTACTTC	CAISSEGRETQYF
TRBD1	many	TRBV7-6	TRBJ1-5	TGTGCCAGCAGCTTAGCGCCACAAGGGACAGGGGGCAATCAGCCCCAGCATTTT	CASSLAPQGTGGNQPQHF